Presented here are 16 T cell receptor beta chains from one specimen sequenced in a study of cytomegalovirus exposure and HLA in healthy donors. Vbeta (60) and Jbeta (13) primers were used in the PCR. TCRdb's copy holds only in-frame clones and misses some; the assay was immunoSEQ multiplex PCR. The repertoire holds 95,000 to 150,000 clones, around three quarters seen once, with about 3.7% in the top ten. The material sequenced was PBMCs. These receptors were taken from a human donor in good health.

This clone was detected once. The chain carries TRBV6-4 and TRBJ2-7; tentative D call: TRBD1 (5 bases). The CDR3 consists of 15 residues. From germline, CDR1 is MRHNA and CDR2 SNTAGT. Trimming shortened V by 3 bases and J by 1 base, and 13 bases separated the two germline ends. Here the CDR3 reads CASSERGHLSYEQYF. For the CDR3, the DNA is TGTGCCAGCAGTGAAAGGGGCCACCTTTCCTACGAGCAGTACTTC.

The J gene is TRBJ2-7, the V gene TRBV21-1; the DNA was not used to check the table's D call, TRBD1. TRBV21-1 is recorded as a pseudogene. The CDR3 is 14 residues long. CDR3 nucleotides: TGTGCCAGCAAGAGGACAGGGATATGGGACGAGCAGTACTTC. Translating gives CASKRTGIWDEQYF.

The chain has TRBV11-3 and TRBJ2-3, with D maybe TRBD1 (6 bases). The CDR3 spans 15 residues. Germline V gene sequence: CDR1 SGHNT, CDR2 YENEEA. V lost 4 bases, J lost 2 bases, and 13 bases lay in between. The DNA for the CDR3 is TGTGCCAGCAGCTCCGAGGGACATTTCACAGATACGCAGTATTTT. It codes for CASSSEGHFTDTQYF.

This chain connects TRBV19 to TRBJ1-2; TRBD1 might be the D (5 bases). The germline V gene encodes CDR1 LNHDA and CDR2 SQIVND (reference sequence). This CDR3 is 14 amino acids long. Between the trimmed V and J ends, which lost 6 bases and 3 bases, there was a span of 14 bases. Here the CDR3 DNA reads TGTGCCAGTAGGGGCAGGGATGGGGACTATGGCTACACCTTC. As protein: CASRGRDGDYGYTF.

This clone came up a few times. This sequence joins TRBV19 and TRBJ2-5; 8 nucleotides match TRBD2. In germline, CDR1 is LNHDA, CDR2 SQIVND (reference sequence). The CDR3 spans 14 residues. J was trimmed by 4 bases and V by 6 bases; bases with no gene match: 7. The CDR3 DNA reads as TGTGCCAGTAGGGACTTCGGGAGGGGAGAGACCCAGTACTTC. It is translated as CASRDFGRGETQYF. Together with reference TRBV19 and TRBJ2-5, the CDR3 gives the full variable domain: DGGITQSPKYLFRKEGQNVTLSCEQNLNHDAMYWYRQDPGQGLRLIYYSQIVNDFQKGDIAEGYSVSREKKESFPLTVTSAQKNPTAFYLCASRDFGRGETQYFGPGTRLLVL.

This sequence joins TRBV15 and TRBJ2-3, with TRBD2 identical over 9 bases. This CDR3 is 15 amino acids long. J was trimmed by 8 bases and V by 0 bases; bases with no gene match: 6. Looked up from germline, CDR1 is LNHNV and CDR2 is YYDKDF (reference sequence). In nucleotides, the CDR3 is TGTGCCACCAGCAGAGATACCCTAGCGGGACCTACGCAGTATTTT. Its translation is CATSRDTLAGPTQYF.

The chain carries TRBV25-1 and TRBJ2-6; possible D gene TRBD1, 6 bases. The germline V gene encodes CDR1 MGHDK and CDR2 SYGVNS. The CDR3 has 15 amino acids. Trimming removed 4 bases from V and 4 bases from J, with 11 bases in between. DNA of the CDR3: TGTGCCAGCAGTGGCTACAGGGTCGGGGCCAACGTCCTGACTTTC. Its protein is CASSGYRVGANVLTF.

The CDR3 sequence is CASSEETSGSVLQETQYF. DNA for the CDR3: TGTGCCAGCAGTGAAGAGACTAGCGGGAGCGTCCTCCAAGAGACCCAGTACTTC. The genes are TRBV6-1 and TRBJ2-5; 12 bases map to TRBD2. This CDR3 contains 18 residues. V dropped 1 base and J dropped 1; count of bases not matched to a gene: 7. Germline assignment: CDR1 MNHNS and CDR2 SASEGT.

The J gene is TRBJ2-1, the V gene TRBV28, with TRBD2 as a possible D gene (6 bases). The CDR3 has 12 residues. V lost 6 bases to trimming and J lost 10 bases, with 13 bases between them. Germline lookup yields CDR1 MDHEN and CDR2 SYDVKM. The CDR3 coding sequence is TGTGCCAGCAGGGACCCGGCGGGAGAGCAGTTCTTC. Translating it yields CASRDPAGEQFF.

The V gene is TRBV1, the J gene TRBJ1-4; TRBD1 is the table's D call and was not checked against the DNA. TRBV1 is assigned pseudogene status. There are 11 residues in the CDR3. The CDR3 DNA is TGCACCAGCAGCCTTACCGCAGTACTGTTTTTT. This translates into CTSSLTAVLFF.

This clone was detected only a few times. V and J are TRBV25-1 and TRBJ2-7; possibly TRBD1 for D (6 bases). Trimming pared 4 bases from V and 1 base from J, leaving 11 bases between. Germline values: CDR1 MGHDK, CDR2 SYGVNS. CDR3 length equals 14 residues. The DNA for the CDR3 is TGTGCCAGCAGTGGCCCCGGACAGTCCTACGAGCAGTACTTC. Its translation: CASSGPGQSYEQYF.

The chain carries TRBV11-2 and TRBJ2-1; 14 nucleotides agree with TRBD2. With V trimmed by 0 bases and J by 10 bases, 8 bases remained unmatched. This CDR3 has 17 amino acids. Germline V CDR1 and CDR2: SGHAT, FQNNGV. The CDR3, as DNA: TGTGCCAGCAGCTTAGACGGGACTAGCGGGAGTCTGGGAGAGCAGTTCTTC. The encoded protein is CASSLDGTSGSLGEQFF.

The V and J genes are TRBV9 and TRBJ2-7; 7 positions agree with TRBD1. Trimming took 0 bases from V and 5 from J; bases not matched to a gene: 8. This CDR3 comprises 15 residues. Germline V gene lookup returns CDR1 SGDLS and CDR2 YYNGEE. This CDR3 is CASSVDGTVGHEQYF. The CDR3, as DNA: TGTGCCAGCAGCGTAGACGGGACAGTCGGCCACGAGCAGTACTTC.

About this clone itself: The junction differs from germline at one of its ends, possibly a read error. The chain links TRBV19 to TRBJ2-6, with D tentatively TRBD1 (6 bases). The CDR3 has 15 amino acids. Germline-derived CDR1 and CDR2 are LNHDA and SQIVND (reference sequence). CDR3 in amino acids: CASSSPGAGANGLTF. For the CDR3, the DNA is TGTGCCAGTAGTTCTCCAGGGGCTGGGGCCAACGGCCTGACTTTC.

The CDR3 reads CASSANRDLNYGYTF. For the CDR3, the DNA is TGTGCCAGCAGCGCAAACCGGGATCTAAACTATGGCTACACCTTC. V gene TRBV7-9 combines with J gene TRBJ1-2; D is ambiguous. The CDR3 length is 15 residues. V lost 5 bases and J 2 bases, leaving 15 bases between the germline ends. Germline CDR1 and CDR2: SEHNR and FQNEAQ (reference sequence).

This rearrangement joins TRBV2 to TRBJ1-5; D call uncertain. Trimming stripped 4 bases from V and 4 bases from J, with 8 bases between. This CDR3 spans 13 amino acids. Germline V lookup: CDR1 SNHLY, CDR2 FYNNEI. The CDR3 nucleotides are TGTGCCAGCAGTGGAGAGTTTAATCAGCCCCAGCATTTT. Protein product: CASSGEFNQPQHF.